This TCR beta chain was sequenced in a study of T cells after yellow fever vaccination. Findings and caveats of the study: The secondary response was weaker but peaked faster, day 5 versus 15. There was a possibility that FACS-sorted repertoires contained abundant clonotypes contaminating from the bulk population. Clones that expanded after primary vaccination mostly reappeared after the booster (just under 98% CD4, 88% CD8).

Germline CDR1 is SGHRS and CDR2 is YFSETQ. Trimming shortened V by 1 base and J by 0 bases, and 6 bases separated the two germline ends. CDR3 length: 14 residues. TCRdb reanalysed the 5' RACE reads using MiXCR and keeps one entry per CDR3 protein. The sample has approximately 170,000 distinct CDR3 sequences, approximately 11% seen once. A word on this clonotype: No antigen is known for it.

The sequencing used CD8+ T cells sorted from PBMCs, collected 15 days after the yellow fever booster vaccination. This rearrangement joins TRBV5-1 to TRBJ2-3, with D unclear. This TCR was recovered from a man aged 18 to 35 who received the YFV17D yellow fever vaccine. The CDR3 region has the DNA TGCGCCAGCAGCTTGCCCGACAGCACAGATACGCAGTATTTT. This gives the protein CASSLPDSTDTQYF.